These 15 T cell receptor beta chains were sequenced from one sample in a study of cytomegalovirus exposure and HLA in healthy donors. Assay used: immunoSEQ multiplex PCR; TCRdb lists only in-frame clones, some missing. The repertoire holds 150,000 to 200,000 clones, with over 65% as singletons. The sample taken for sequencing was PBMCs. These receptors originate from a man aged 18 to 30 in good health and CMV-seropositive.

The V call is TRBV28, the J call TRBJ1-2; a possible D gene is TRBD1 (6 bases). The CDR3 is 14 amino acids. V was clipped by 5 bases and J by 4 bases, with 14 bases between them. The germline gives CDR1 MDHEN, CDR2 SYDVKM. The CDR3 region is CASSLDRSVYGYTF. The CDR3 region has the DNA TGTGCCAGCAGTCTCGACAGGTCGGTCTATGGCTACACCTTC.

Only a few counts were recorded for this clone. J is TRBJ2-7 and V is TRBV6-1; no reliable D call. In germline, CDR1 is MNHNS, CDR2 SASEGT. Trimming removed 1 base from V and 5 bases from J, with 12 bases in between. The CDR3 is made up of 14 amino acids. CDR3 coding DNA: TGTGCCAGCAGTGAAGGGCCCGAGACAAACGAGCAGTACTTC. This encodes CASSEGPETNEQYF.

The gene calls are TRBV5-4 and TRBJ1-1; D is unclear. The CDR3 runs 13 residues. The V end was cut by 10 bases, the J end by 12 bases, with 25 bases between. Germline assignment: CDR1 SGHNT and CDR2 YYREEE (reference sequence). The CDR3 DNA reads as TGTGCCGCAGGTGAGGTTGGACTTCCCATCTCTTTCTTT. This sequence encodes CAAGEVGLPISFF.

The rearrangement links TRBV5-8 to TRBJ2-1, with TRBD1 matching 9 bases. Germline trimming cut 4 bases from V and 6 bases from J; bases unmatched to any gene: 8. Germline CDR1 and CDR2: SGHTS and YDEGEE. CDR3 length equals 15 residues. In DNA form, the CDR3 reads TGTGCCAGCAGCCCGGGACAGGGTACGGGCAATGAGCAGTTCTTC. It yields the protein CASSPGQGTGNEQFF.

This chain joins TRBV5-1 and TRBJ2-1; TRBD2 agrees at 11 bases. Germline CDR1 and CDR2: SGHRS and YFSETQ. Unmatched junction bases numbered 9, after V lost 4 bases and J lost 6 bases. The CDR3 contains 16 residues. The chain's CDR3 is CASSTLLAGEGNEQFF. In DNA form, the CDR3 reads TGCGCCAGCAGCACCCTACTAGCGGGAGAGGGCAATGAGCAGTTCTTC. Looking up the rest from reference TRBV5-1 and TRBJ2-1 gives the full variable domain: KAGVTQTPRYLIKTRGQQVTLSCSPISGHRSVSWYQQTPGQGLQFLFEYFSETQRNKGNFPGRFSGRQFSNSRSEMNVSTLELGDSALYLCASSTLLAGEGNEQFFGPGTRLTVL.

The CDR3 DNA reads TGTGCCAGCAGTTTGGTTGGGACAGGGTCGGCAGATACGCAGTATTTT. Its protein is CASSLVGTGSADTQYF. V gene TRBV28 combines with J gene TRBJ2-3; TRBD1 agrees at 9 bases. Germline V gene lookup returns CDR1 MDHEN and CDR2 SYDVKM. Unmatched junction bases numbered 8, after V lost 3 bases and J lost 4 bases. This CDR3 is 16 amino acids long. Full variable domain (missing parts from reference TRBV28 and TRBJ2-3): DVKVTQSSRYLVKRTGEKVFLECVQDMDHENMFWYRQDPGLGLRLIYFSYDVKMKEKGDIPEGYSVSREKKERFSLILESASTNQTSMYLCASSLVGTGSADTQYFGPGTRLTVL.

A few counts support this clone. The V call is TRBV18, the J call TRBJ2-7; 9 bases agree with TRBD2. Germline-derived CDR1 and CDR2 are KGHSH and LQKENI. The trim removed 9 bases at V and 4 bases at J, leaving 10 bases unmatched. The CDR3 consists of 14 residues. CDR3 nucleotides: TGTGCCAGGGAGACGGCGGGAGGGAAGTACGAGCAGTACTTC. Its protein is CARETAGGKYEQYF. Full variable domain (rest looked up from reference TRBV18 and TRBJ2-7): NAGVMQNPRHLVRRRGQEARLRCSPMKGHSHVYWYRQLPEEGLKFMVYLQKENIIDESGMPKERFSAEFPKEGPSILRIQQVVRGDSAAYFCARETAGGKYEQYFGPGTRLTVT.

This clone was seen just once. The V gene is TRBV2, the J gene TRBJ1-3; D unresolved. Germline V gives CDR1 SNHLY, CDR2 FYNNEI. Trimming removed 0 bases from V and 0 bases from J, with 6 bases in between. This CDR3 spans 15 amino acids. The CDR3 DNA sequence: TGTGCCAGCAGTGAAGCGCAGGTCTCTGGAAACACCATATATTTT. This codes for CASSEAQVSGNTIYF.

This clone turned up a few times. CDR3 in amino acids: CAWNLGDGGYTF. CDR3 DNA: TGTGCCTGGAATTTAGGGGATGGTGGCTACACCTTC. The genes are TRBV30 and TRBJ1-2, with D perhaps matching TRBD1 (5 bases). The CDR3 has 12 residues. Between the trimmed V and J ends, which lost 4 bases and 7 bases, there was a span of 13 bases. From germline, CDR1 is GTSNPN and CDR2 SVGIG (reference sequence).

The chain recombines TRBV5-6 with TRBJ1-3; 9 bases agree with TRBD1. The V gene's germline CDR1 is SGHDT and CDR2 YYEEEE. V lost 5 bases to trimming and J lost 3 bases; unmatched junction nucleotides: 6. The CDR3 is 15 residues long. This CDR3 is CASRWTGDFGNTIYF. As DNA, the CDR3 is TGTGCCAGCAGATGGACAGGGGACTTTGGAAACACCATATATTTT. The full variable domain, its missing parts supplied by reference TRBV5-6 and TRBJ1-3, is DAGVTQSPTHLIKTRGQQVTLRCSPKSGHDTVSWYQQALGQGPQFIFQYYEEEERQRGNFPDRFSGHQFPNYSSELNVNALLLGDSALYLCASRWTGDFGNTIYFGEGSWLTVV.

The V call is TRBV6-5, the J call TRBJ1-5, with D possibly being TRBD1 (6 bases). Germline V CDR1 and CDR2: MNHEY, SVGAGI. The CDR3 length is 15 residues. V was pared by 6 bases and J by 7 bases, with 19 bases between. The CDR3 loop is CASSPGTSNVQPQHF. The CDR3 region has the DNA TGTGCCAGCAGCCCCGGGACATCAAACGTCCAGCCCCAGCATTTT.

This chain connects TRBV19 to TRBJ2-7, with D possibly matching TRBD2 (5 bases). This CDR3 is built from 14 residues. CDR1 LNHDA and CDR2 SQIVND come from the germline V gene (reference sequence). Trimming left V 3 bases short and J 7 bases short, with 16 bases between. The CDR3 bases are TGTGCCAGTAGTATTCTAGTGAGGACGGGAGAGCAGTACTTC. Its translation: CASSILVRTGEQYF.

V gene TRBV7-3 combines with J gene TRBJ2-5; D remains unclear. Germline values: CDR1 SGHTA, CDR2 FQGTGA. The CDR3 extends over 12 amino acids. Trimming removed 4 bases from V and 4 bases from J, with 7 bases in between. The CDR3, as DNA: TGTGCCAGCAGCTCCTCAGGAGAGACCCAGTACTTC. Protein: CASSSSGETQYF.

The V and J genes are TRBV18 and TRBJ1-1, with 9 bases lining up with TRBD1. V lost 3 bases to trimming and J lost 1 base; unmatched junction nucleotides: 3. Germline assignment: CDR1 KGHSH and CDR2 LQKENI. This CDR3 has 15 amino acids. Here the CDR3 DNA reads TGTGCCAGCTCACCGACGGGACAGGGGAACACTGAAGCTTTCTTT. This gives the protein CASSPTGQGNTEAFF.

J is TRBJ2-5 and V is TRBV7-8; 8 bases line up with TRBD2. The CDR3 runs to 17 residues. Germline V gene sequence: CDR1 SGHVS, CDR2 FQNEAQ. V shed 1 base, J shed 5 bases, and the junction held 12 bases outside the gene matches. The CDR3 DNA reads TGTGCCAGCAGCTTAGGGTTGGGGACGGGAGGGAGGGAGACCCAGTACTTC. Protein sequence: CASSLGLGTGGRETQYF.